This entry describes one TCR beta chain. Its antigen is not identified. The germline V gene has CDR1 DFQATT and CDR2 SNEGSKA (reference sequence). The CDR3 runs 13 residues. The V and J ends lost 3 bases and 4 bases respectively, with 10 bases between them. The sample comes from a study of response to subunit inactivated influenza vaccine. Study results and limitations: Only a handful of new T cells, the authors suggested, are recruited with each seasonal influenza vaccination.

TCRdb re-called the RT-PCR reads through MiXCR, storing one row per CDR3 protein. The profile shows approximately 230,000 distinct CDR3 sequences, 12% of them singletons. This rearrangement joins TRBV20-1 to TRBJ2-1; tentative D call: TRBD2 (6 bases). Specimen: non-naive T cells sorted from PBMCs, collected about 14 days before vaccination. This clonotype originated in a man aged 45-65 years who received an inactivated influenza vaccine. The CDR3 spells CSARGGVYNEQFF. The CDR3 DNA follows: TGCAGTGCTAGGGGCGGGGTATACAATGAGCAGTTCTTC.